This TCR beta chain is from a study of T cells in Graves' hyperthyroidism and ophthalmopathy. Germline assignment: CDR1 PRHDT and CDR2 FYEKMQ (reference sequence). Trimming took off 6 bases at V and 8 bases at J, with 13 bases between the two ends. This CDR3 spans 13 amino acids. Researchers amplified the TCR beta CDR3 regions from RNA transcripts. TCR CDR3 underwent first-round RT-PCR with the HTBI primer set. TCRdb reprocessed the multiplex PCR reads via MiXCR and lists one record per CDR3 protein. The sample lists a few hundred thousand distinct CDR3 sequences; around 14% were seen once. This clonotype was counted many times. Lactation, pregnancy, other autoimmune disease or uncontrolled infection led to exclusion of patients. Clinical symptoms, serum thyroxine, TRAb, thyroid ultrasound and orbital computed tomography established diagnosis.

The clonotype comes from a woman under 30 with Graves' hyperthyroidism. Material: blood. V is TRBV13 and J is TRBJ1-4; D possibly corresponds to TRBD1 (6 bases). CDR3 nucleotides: TGTGCCAGCAGATTCTCAGGGGCGGAAAAACTGTTTTTT. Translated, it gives CASRFSGAEKLFF.